Each of the 14 T cell receptor beta chains below was sequenced from the same sample in a study of metastatic and nonmetastatic thyroid tumors. TCRdb reanalyzed the PCR reads with MiXCR. Of 20,000 to 25,000 clones detected, 19% appear once; the ten largest clones hold about 4.6%. Ahead of thyroid surgery, no patient had received treatment of any kind. Sequenced sample: blood. The receptors originated from a male donor with papillary thyroid cancer or a benign thyroid nodule (not recorded which). Some clones in this sample may be carry-over from other donors' samples.

Remarks on this clone: A much larger clone is a single base away; this may be a read error. The rearrangement uses TRBV5-1 and TRBJ2-5; D is possibly TRBD1 (5 bases). The germline gives CDR1 SGHRS, CDR2 YFSETQ. V lost 6 bases and J 7 bases, leaving 16 bases between the germline ends. This CDR3 comprises 13 residues. CDR3 sequence: CASMKAPTGTQYF. Written as DNA, the CDR3 is TGCGCCAGCATGAAGGCACCTACAGGGACCCAGTACTTC.

This clone turned up a few times. The chain uses TRBV28 and TRBJ2-7; D might be TRBD2 (5 bases). V was clipped by 7 bases and J by 2 bases, with 18 bases between them. This CDR3 spans 15 amino acids. Germline V CDR1 and CDR2: MDHEN, SYDVKM. DNA for the CDR3: TGTGCCAGCATTGGAGGCGGCCAGGTCCCCTACGAGCAGTACTTC. Amino acid sequence: CASIGGGQVPYEQYF. The whole variable domain, remainder taken from reference TRBV28 and TRBJ2-7, is DVKVTQSSRYLVKRTGEKVFLECVQDMDHENMFWYRQDPGLGLRLIYFSYDVKMKEKGDIPEGYSVSREKKERFSLILESASTNQTSMYLCASIGGGQVPYEQYFGPGTRLTVT.

The sample holds many counts of this clone. The chain employs TRBV20-1 and TRBJ2-1; D perhaps matches TRBD2 (6 bases). CDR1 and CDR2 from the germline V gene are DFQATT and SNEGSKA (reference sequence). CDR3 size: 15 residues. V lost 3 bases and J 3 bases, leaving 15 bases between the germline ends. The CDR3 coding sequence is TGCAGTGCTAGTTTCAGGAGGGGACTCTACAATGAGCAGTTCTTC. Translation gives CSASFRRGLYNEQFF.

About this clone: A read error may produce the germline difference seen at one junction end. This chain joins TRBV7-3 and TRBJ1-3, with D uncertain. Germline CDR1 is SGHTA and CDR2 is FQGTGA. The CDR3 loop spans 16 amino acids. The CDR3 protein is CASSLTGTAGGNTIYF. Written as DNA, the CDR3 is TGTGCCAGCAGCCTAACGGGCACCGCCGGCGGAAACACCATATATTTT.

The V and J genes are TRBV20-1 and TRBJ2-5; TRBD2 agrees at 16 bases. V dropped 4 bases and J dropped 2; count of bases not matched to a gene: 13. The CDR3 has 19 amino acids. CDR1 is DFQATT and CDR2 is SNEGSKA in the germline V gene (reference sequence). CDR3 in amino acids: CSAIDAGTSGGVIQETQYF. The CDR3 nucleotides read TGCAGTGCTATAGATGCGGGGACTAGCGGGGGGGTTATTCAAGAGACCCAGTACTTC.

V usage is TRBV6-1 and J usage is TRBJ1-3, with 9 positions matching TRBD1. Germline values: CDR1 MNHNS, CDR2 SASEGT. The CDR3 is 16 residues long. J was trimmed by 4 bases and V by 5 bases; bases with no gene match: 9. CDR3 in amino acids: CASSLTGTGLGNTIYF. DNA for the CDR3: TGTGCCAGCAGTCTGACCGGGACAGGGCTCGGAAACACCATATATTTT.

In the case of this clone: Its ends do not fully match the called genes, so a read error is possible. The chain is built from TRBV15 and TRBJ2-1, with TRBD2 identical over 8 bases. The CDR3 totals 16 residues. CDR1 and CDR2 (germline): LNHNV, YYDKDF (reference sequence). The CDR3 is CATSRETGGASNEQFF. The CDR3 bases are TGTGCCACCAGCCGAGAGACCGGGGGGGCGTCTAATGAGCAGTTCTTC.

Ten or more counts support this clone. This chain joins TRBV29-1 and TRBJ1-2; D unclear. Between the trimmed V and J ends, which lost 1 base and 4 bases, there was a span of 16 bases. There are 15 residues in the CDR3. Germline CDR1 reads SQVTM; CDR2 reads ANQGSEA. The CDR3 DNA reads TGCAGCGTTGAAGTATCGTTCGAGGACGGCTATGGCTACACCTTC. It translates to CSVEVSFEDGYGYTF. Supplemented by reference TRBV29-1 and TRBJ1-2, the full variable domain reads SAVISQKPSRDICQRGTSLTIQCQVDSQVTMMFWYRQQPGQSLTLIATANQGSEATYESGFVIDKFPISRPNLTFSTLTVSNMSPEDSSIYLCSVEVSFEDGYGYTFGSGTRLTVV.

This clone has ten or more counts. One junction end disagrees with the germline gene, perhaps due to a read error. V gene TRBV28 combines with J gene TRBJ1-5; the D is unclear. The CDR3 consists of 13 residues. Germline lookup yields CDR1 MDHEN and CDR2 SYDVKM. The CDR3 coding sequence is TGTGTCAGCAGCATACCCAGCAATCAGCCCCAGCATTTT. The encoded protein is CVSSIPSNQPQHF.

V usage is TRBV20-1 and J usage is TRBJ1-5; tentative D call: TRBD1 (5 bases). V lost 5 bases, J lost 2 bases, and 13 bases lay in between. This CDR3 region has 14 residues. Germline lookup yields CDR1 DFQATT and CDR2 SNEGSKA (reference sequence). CDR3 amino acids: CSARDVFGNQPQHF. The CDR3 region has the DNA TGCAGTGCTCGGGACGTTTTCGGCAATCAGCCCCAGCATTTT.

In its sample, this clone was seen many times. CDR3 nucleotides: TGTGCCAGTAGTATAGGTGCAGGAGCCTACAATGAGCAGTTCTTC. Amino acids: CASSIGAGAYNEQFF. V is TRBV19 and J is TRBJ2-1; D unclear. This CDR3 comprises 15 residues. CDR1 and CDR2 (germline): LNHDA, SQIVND (reference sequence). Deletions cut 1 base from V and 2 bases from J, with 9 bases between.

V usage is TRBV12-3 or TRBV12-4 and J usage is TRBJ1-5; D uncertain. This CDR3 spans 15 amino acids. Trimming took 3 bases from V and 0 from J, leaving 9 bases between them. CDR3 amino acids: CASSLGRNSNQPQHF. CDR3 DNA: TGTGCCAGCAGTTTGGGAAGAAATAGCAATCAGCCCCAGCATTTT.

The chain links TRBV6-5 to TRBJ1-4; maybe TRBD1 (6 bases). This CDR3 comprises 13 residues. Deletions cut 0 bases from V and 10 bases from J, with 9 bases between. CDR1 is MNHEY, CDR2 SVGAGI, per germline. As DNA, the CDR3 is TGTGCCAGCAGTTACTCGACAGGTGGAAAACTGTTTTTT. Translated: CASSYSTGGKLFF.

This clone came up a few times. The rearrangement joins TRBV6-1 to TRBJ2-7, with 9 bases identical to TRBD2. The CDR3 consists of 15 residues. V lost 6 bases and J lost 4; bases outside the gene matches: 10. Germline V gene sequence: CDR1 MNHNS, CDR2 SASEGT. Here the CDR3 reads CASRTLAGRWYEQYF. The DNA for the CDR3 is TGTGCCAGCAGGACCCTAGCGGGAAGGTGGTACGAGCAGTACTTC.